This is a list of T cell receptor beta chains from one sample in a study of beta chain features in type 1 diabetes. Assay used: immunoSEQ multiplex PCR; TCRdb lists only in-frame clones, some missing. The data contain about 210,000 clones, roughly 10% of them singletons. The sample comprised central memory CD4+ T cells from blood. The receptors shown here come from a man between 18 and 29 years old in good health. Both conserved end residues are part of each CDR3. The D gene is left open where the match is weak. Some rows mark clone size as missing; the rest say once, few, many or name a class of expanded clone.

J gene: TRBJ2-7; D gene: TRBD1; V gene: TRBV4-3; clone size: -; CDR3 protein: CASSRDRGYEQYF; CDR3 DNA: TGCGCCAGCAGCCGGGACAGGGGATACGAGCAGTACTTC
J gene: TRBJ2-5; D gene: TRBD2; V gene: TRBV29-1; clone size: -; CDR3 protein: CSVEGLAKETQYF; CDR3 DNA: TGCAGCGTTGAGGGACTAGCGAAGGAGACCCAGTACTTC
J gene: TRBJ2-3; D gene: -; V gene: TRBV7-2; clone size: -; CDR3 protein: CASSLPGAYTQYF; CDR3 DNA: TGTGCCAGCAGCTTACCGGGGGCTTATACGCAGTATTTT
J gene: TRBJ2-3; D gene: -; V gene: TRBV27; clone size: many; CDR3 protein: CASSLSLWDSTDTQYF; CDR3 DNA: TGTGCCAGCAGTTTATCACTATGGGACAGCACAGATACGCAGTATTTT
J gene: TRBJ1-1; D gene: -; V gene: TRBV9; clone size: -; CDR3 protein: CASSARPYTEAFF; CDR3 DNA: TGTGCCAGCAGCGCCCGACCCTACACTGAAGCTTTCTTT
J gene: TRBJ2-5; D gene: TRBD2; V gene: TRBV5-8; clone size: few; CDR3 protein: CASNAGTSTSETQYF; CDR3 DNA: TGTGCCAGCAACGCCGGGACTAGCACATCGGAGACCCAGTACTTC
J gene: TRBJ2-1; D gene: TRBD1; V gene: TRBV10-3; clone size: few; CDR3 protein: CASSYRGTGNNEQFF; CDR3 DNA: TGTGCCAGCAGTTACAGGGGGACAGGCAACAATGAGCAGTTCTTC
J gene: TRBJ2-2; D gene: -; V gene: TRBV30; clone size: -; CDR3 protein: CAWHLPRDLKRGELFF; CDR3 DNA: TGTGCCTGGCACCTTCCCCGGGACCTCAAAAGGGGGGAGCTGTTTTTT
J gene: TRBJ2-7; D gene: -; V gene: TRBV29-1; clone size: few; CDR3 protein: CSVDEGWMHEQYF; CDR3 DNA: TGCAGCGTTGACGAGGGATGGATGCACGAGCAGTACTTC
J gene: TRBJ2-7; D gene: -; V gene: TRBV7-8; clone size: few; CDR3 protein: CASSFYRGIGYEQYF; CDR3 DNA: TGTGCCAGCAGCTTTTACCGCGGGATAGGATACGAGCAGTACTTC
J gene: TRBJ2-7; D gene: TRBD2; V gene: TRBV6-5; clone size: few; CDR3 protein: CASSGSGTSSYEQYF; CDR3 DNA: TGTGCCAGCAGTGGATCCGGGACTAGCTCCTACGAGCAGTACTTC
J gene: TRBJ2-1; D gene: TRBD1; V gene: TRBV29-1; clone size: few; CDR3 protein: CSVRTRGFYNEQFF; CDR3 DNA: TGCAGCGTTAGGACCAGGGGGTTCTACAATGAGCAGTTCTTC
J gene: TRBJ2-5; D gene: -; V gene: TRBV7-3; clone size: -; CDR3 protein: CASSLKGGGGWQETQYF; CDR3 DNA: TGTGCCAGCAGCTTAAAGGGAGGGGGTGGTTGGCAAGAGACCCAGTACTTC
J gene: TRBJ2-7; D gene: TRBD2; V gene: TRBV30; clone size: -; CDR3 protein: CAWSVWGTNSYEQYF; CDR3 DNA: TGTGCCTGGAGTGTTTGGGGGACTAACTCCTACGAGCAGTACTTC
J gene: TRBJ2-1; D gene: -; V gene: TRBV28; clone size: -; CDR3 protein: CATLFVDNEQFF; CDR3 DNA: TGTGCCACCTTGTTCGTGGACAATGAGCAGTTCTTC
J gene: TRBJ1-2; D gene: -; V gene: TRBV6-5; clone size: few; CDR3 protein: CASSFTGAGAGGYTF; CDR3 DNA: TGTGCCAGCAGCTTTACCGGAGCCGGGGCTGGTGGCTACACCTTC
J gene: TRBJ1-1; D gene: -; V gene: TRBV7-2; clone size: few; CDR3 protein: CASSLWTEAFF; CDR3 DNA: TGTGCCAGCAGCTTATGGACTGAAGCTTTCTTT
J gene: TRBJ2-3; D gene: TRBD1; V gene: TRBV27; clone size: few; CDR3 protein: CASSPRQGSTQYF; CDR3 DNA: TGTGCCAGCAGTCCACGACAGGGGAGTACGCAGTATTTT
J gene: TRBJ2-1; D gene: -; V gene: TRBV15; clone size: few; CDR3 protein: CATSRDIGVNEQFF; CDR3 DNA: TGTGCCACCAGCAGAGATATCGGAGTTAATGAGCAGTTCTTC
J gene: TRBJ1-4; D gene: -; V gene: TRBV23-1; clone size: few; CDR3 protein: CASSQSGGDDEKLFF; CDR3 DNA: TGCGCCAGCAGTCAATCGGGAGGGGATGATGAAAAACTGTTTTTT
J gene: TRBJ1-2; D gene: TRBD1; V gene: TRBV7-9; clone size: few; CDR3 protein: CASSLGGQNYGYTF; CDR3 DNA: TGTGCCAGCAGTCTTGGGGGACAGAACTATGGCTACACCTTC
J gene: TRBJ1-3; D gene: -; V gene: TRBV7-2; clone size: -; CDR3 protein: CASSQGDKGNTIYF; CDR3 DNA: TGTGCCAGCAGCCAAGGGGACAAAGGAAACACCATATATTTT
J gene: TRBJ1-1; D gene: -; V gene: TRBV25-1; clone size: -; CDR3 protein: CASSFRTEAFF; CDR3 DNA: TGTGCCAGCAGTTTCCGAACTGAAGCTTTCTTT
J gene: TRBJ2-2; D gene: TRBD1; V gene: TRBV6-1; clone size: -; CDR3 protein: CASSKGQGVNTGELFF; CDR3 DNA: TGTGCCAGCAGTAAAGGACAGGGAGTGAACACCGGGGAGCTGTTTTTT
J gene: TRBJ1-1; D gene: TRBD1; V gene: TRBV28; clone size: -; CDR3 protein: CASPPGQENTEAFF; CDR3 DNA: TGTGCCAGCCCCCCGGGACAGGAGAACACTGAAGCTTTCTTT
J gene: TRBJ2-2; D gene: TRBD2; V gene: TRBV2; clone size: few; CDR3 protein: CASSDRSGSVGELFF; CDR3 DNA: TGTGCCAGCAGTGATCGTAGCGGGAGCGTCGGGGAGCTGTTTTTT
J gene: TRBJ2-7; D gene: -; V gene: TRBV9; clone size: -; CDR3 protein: CASSVGGYEQYF; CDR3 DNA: TGTGCCAGCAGCGTAGGGGGATACGAGCAGTACTTC
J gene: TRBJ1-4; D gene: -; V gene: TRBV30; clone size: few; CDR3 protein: CAWSVEADKLFF; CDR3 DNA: TGTGCCTGGAGTGTAGAGGCGGATAAACTGTTTTTT
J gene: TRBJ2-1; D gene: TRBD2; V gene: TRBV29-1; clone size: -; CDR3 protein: CSVKLSGRGEQFF; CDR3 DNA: TGCAGCGTCAAACTTAGCGGGAGAGGTGAGCAGTTCTTC
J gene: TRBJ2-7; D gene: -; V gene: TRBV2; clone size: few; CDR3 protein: CASTTGGFSYEQYF; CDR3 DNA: TGTGCCAGCACTACGGGGGGCTTCTCCTACGAGCAGTACTTC
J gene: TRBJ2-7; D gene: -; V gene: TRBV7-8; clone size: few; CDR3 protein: CASSLARGSSYEQYF; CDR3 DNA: TGTGCCAGCAGCTTGGCCCGGGGGAGCTCCTACGAGCAGTACTTC
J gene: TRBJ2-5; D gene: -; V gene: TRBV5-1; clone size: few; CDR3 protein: CASSRTSEETQYF; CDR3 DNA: TGCGCCAGCAGCAGGACCTCTGAGGAGACCCAGTACTTC
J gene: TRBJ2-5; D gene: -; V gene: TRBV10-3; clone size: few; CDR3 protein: CAISEGSNQETQYF; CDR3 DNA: TGTGCCATCAGTGAGGGCAGCAACCAAGAGACCCAGTACTTC